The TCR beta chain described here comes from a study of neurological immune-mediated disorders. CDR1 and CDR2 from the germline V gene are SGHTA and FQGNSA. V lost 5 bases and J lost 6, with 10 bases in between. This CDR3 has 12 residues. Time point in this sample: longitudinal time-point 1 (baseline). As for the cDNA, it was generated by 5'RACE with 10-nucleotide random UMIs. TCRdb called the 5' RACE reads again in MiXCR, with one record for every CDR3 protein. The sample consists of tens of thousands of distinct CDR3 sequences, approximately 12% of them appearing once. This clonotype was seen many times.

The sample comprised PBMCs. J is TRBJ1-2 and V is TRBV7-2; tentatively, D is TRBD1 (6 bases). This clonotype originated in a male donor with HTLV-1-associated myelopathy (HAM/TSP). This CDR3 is CASSPHRDGYTF. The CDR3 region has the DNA TGTGCCAGCAGCCCCCACAGGGATGGCTACACCTTC.